Listed here are 4 T cell receptor beta chains from one sample, sequenced in a study of cytomegalovirus exposure and HLA in healthy donors. Here immunoSEQ multiplex PCR was the method, and the copy in TCRdb shows in-frame clones only, minus some. In the table there are approximately 160,000 clones, 84% of which are singletons. Sequencing was carried out using PBMCs. The receptors were gathered from a man aged 25 to 40 in good health and CMV-seropositive.

The V call is TRBV11-2, the J call TRBJ1-3; D not certain. Germline CDR1 and CDR2: SGHAT and FQNNGV. Trimming took 5 bases from V and 0 from J, leaving 5 bases between them. The CDR3 consists of 13 residues. DNA for the CDR3: TGTGCCAGCAGCGTATTCTCTGGAAACACCATATATTTT. Residues: CASSVFSGNTIYF.

The genes are TRBV7-8 and TRBJ1-5; D possibly corresponds to TRBD1 (6 bases). The CDR3 has 13 residues. Trimming removed 5 bases from V and 7 bases from J, with 12 bases in between. Germline CDR1 and CDR2: SGHVS and FQNEAQ. CDR3 loop: CASSPGVNQPQHF. In DNA, the CDR3 is TGTGCCAGCAGCCCAGGGGTTAACCAGCCCCAGCATTTT. The full variable domain, completed using reference TRBV7-8 and TRBJ1-5, is GAGVSQSPRYKVAKRGQDVALRCDPISGHVSLFWYQQALGQGPEFLTYFQNEAQLDKSGLPSDRFFAERPEGSVSTLKIQRTQQEDSAVYLCASSPGVNQPQHFGDGTRLSIL.

The rearrangement uses TRBV21-1 and TRBJ1-2; the DNA was not compared with TRBD1, the D call given in the table. TRBV21-1 counts as a pseudogene. The CDR3 runs 19 residues. The DNA of the CDR3 is TGTGCCAGCATTAAAAGTGGGGACAGGGCCCCTTTTGGCAACTATGGCTACACCTTC. It encodes CASIKSGDRAPFGNYGYTF.

This clone has only one observation. This chain links TRBV6-1 with TRBJ1-1; possible D gene TRBD1, 5 bases. Germline V lookup: CDR1 MNHNS, CDR2 SASEGT. V shed 2 bases and J shed 1 base, with 14 bases lying between them. CDR3 size: 16 residues. The DNA of the CDR3 is TGTGCCAGCAGTGAATTGGGGGGACGCTCGAACACTGAAGCTTTCTTT. It specifies CASSELGGRSNTEAFF.